What follows is one T cell receptor beta chain and its context. Its antigen is still unknown. Via MiXCR, TCRdb re-called the RACE reads, giving one row per CDR3 protein. The sample has some 180,000 distinct CDR3 sequences; about a fifth are singletons. The sample originates from a study of human T cells and chemical hapten exposure. Study-level points and caveats: Significantly greater numbers of large CDR3 similarity clusters came from expanded TCRs than from controls.

Documented time point: patch test 1, 2 weeks after DPC sensitization. As to treatment: therapeutic diphenylcyclopropenone sensitization with weekly scalp DPC. Germline CDR1 and CDR2: SQVTM and ANQGSEA. The CDR3 extends over 11 amino acids. V was pared by 8 bases and J by 1 base, with 8 bases between. This receptor was obtained from a woman in her forties or fifties with alopecia areata. Some clones in this sample may be carry-over from other donors' samples. The rearrangement joins TRBV29-1 to TRBJ2-5; no clear D gene. Material: whole blood, obtained in connection with sensitization to the hapten diphenylcyclopropenone (DPC). CDR3 residues: CSHRSQETQYF. The CDR3 DNA reads TGCAGCCATAGGAGCCAAGAGACCCAGTACTTC.